The 28 T cell receptor beta chains in this list originate from one sample, sequenced in a study of vaccination effects on CD4 cells after COVID-19. These receptors are not linked to any known antigen. Antigen-specific CD4+ T cell clonotypes were called by their expansion after viral peptide-pool culture in ViraFEST. Culturing for roughly 9 days preceded CD4+ T cell isolation. Vaccine administered to participants consisted of two doses of either BNT162b2 or mRNA-1273. The repertoire was sequenced with immunoSEQ multiplex PCR; TCRdb's copy has only in-frame clones and lacks some. This sample carries tens of thousands of clones, about 86% of them seen once, and the ten largest clones take more than 1%. The sample was CD4+ T cells from PBMCs cultured with HCoV-229E spike peptides, taken after COVID-19 vaccination. These receptors originate from a human donor who received a COVID-19 vaccine.

CDR3 DNA sequence: TGTGCCAGCAGGCCCCCGGGACAGGGGGGAAAACTGTTTTTT. Encoded protein: CASRPPGQGGKLFF. The chain recombines TRBV28 with TRBJ1-4; 11 nucleotides agree with TRBD1. Unmatched junction bases numbered 7, after V lost 6 bases and J lost 10 bases. Per germline, CDR1 MDHEN and CDR2 SYDVKM. This CDR3 contains 14 residues.

The chain uses TRBV19 and TRBJ1-5; D unresolved. The CDR3 totals 16 residues. The V gene lost 7 bases and the J gene lost 0 bases, with 16 bases spanning the gap. Germline CDR1 and CDR2: LNHDA and SQIVND (reference sequence). The CDR3 DNA reads as TGTGCCAGTAATGATGAAGGACTCTATAGCAATCAGCCCCAGCATTTT. Amino acid sequence: CASNDEGLYSNQPQHF.

The chain combines TRBV4-1 with TRBJ1-2; perhaps TRBD1 as D (5 bases). V shed 0 bases and J shed 6 bases, with 11 bases lying between them. The germline CDR1 and CDR2 sequences are MGHRA and YSYEKL. CDR3 size: 14 residues. The CDR3 nucleotides read TGCGCCAGCAGCCAAGATTGGCAGGGAAATGGCTACACCTTC. It yields the protein CASSQDWQGNGYTF.

The chain uses TRBV9 and TRBJ2-1, with D perhaps matching TRBD1 or TRBD2 (5 bases each). The CDR3 extends over 15 amino acids. The V gene's germline CDR1 is SGDLS and CDR2 YYNGEE. V was pared by 4 bases and J by 3 bases, with 14 bases between. This chain's CDR3 is CASSNRDGLYNEQFF. In DNA, the CDR3 is TGTGCCAGCAGCAATCGGGACGGTCTCTACAATGAGCAGTTCTTC.

The CDR3 DNA reads TGTGCCAGCAGCTTGTACGGTGACGGCGGGGGTAGCTCCTACGAGCAGTACGTC. It codes for CASSLYGDGGGSSYEQYV. This chain links TRBV5-6 with TRBJ2-7, with 7 positions matching TRBD2. J lost 0 bases, V lost 1 base, and 13 bases had no gene match. Germline assignment: CDR1 SGHDT and CDR2 YYEEEE. The CDR3 totals 18 residues.

The V gene is TRBV21-1, the J gene TRBJ1-2; the DNA was not compared with TRBD1, the D call given in the table. TRBV21-1 is shown as a pseudogene. The CDR3 extends over 13 amino acids. In DNA, the CDR3 is TGTGCCAGCAGCACTTCAGGCTACCATGGCTACACCTTC. Translation gives CASSTSGYHGYTF.

V gene TRBV6-5 combines with J gene TRBJ2-7; D may match TRBD1 or TRBD2 (5 bases each). The V end was cut by 7 bases, the J end by 3 bases, with 13 bases between. This CDR3 region has 13 residues. Germline CDR1 is MNHEY and CDR2 is SVGAGI. CDR3 amino acids: CASNRDGFYEQYV. The DNA for the CDR3 is TGTGCCAGCAACCGGGACGGATTCTACGAGCAGTACGTC.

The rearrangement joins TRBV9 to TRBJ1-5; maybe TRBD1 (5 bases). V was shortened by 0 bases and J by 0 bases, with 7 bases between the two germline ends. This CDR3 is built from 15 residues. Germline V gene sequence: CDR1 SGDLS, CDR2 YYNGEE. The CDR3 loop reads CASSVGGISNQPQHF. The DNA of the CDR3 is TGTGCCAGCAGCGTAGGGGGCATTAGCAATCAGCCCCAGCATTTT. Based on the CDR3 plus reference TRBV9 and TRBJ1-5, the full variable domain is DSGVTQTPKHLITATGQRVTLRCSPRSGDLSVYWYQQSLDQGLQFLIQYYNGEERAKGNILERFSAQQFPDLHSELNLSSLELGDSALYFCASSVGGISNQPQHFGDGTRLSIL.

This rearrangement joins TRBV28 to TRBJ1-1; no reliable D call. Germline V gene lookup returns CDR1 MDHEN and CDR2 SYDVKM. This CDR3 contains 13 residues. Trimming cost V 6 bases and J 5 bases, with 13 bases left between them. For the CDR3, the DNA is TGTGCCAGCAGAAGGCCCCCCTCTACTGAAGCTTTCTTT. Its protein is CASRRPPSTEAFF.

The V call is TRBV5-1, the J call TRBJ2-1; tentative D call: TRBD2 (6 bases). Per the germline V gene, CDR1 is SGHRS and CDR2 is YFSETQ. This CDR3 has 14 amino acids. Trimming cost V 3 bases and J 3 bases, with 10 bases left between them. CDR3 residues: CASSSGDDYNEQFF. The CDR3, as DNA: TGCGCCAGCAGCTCGGGGGACGACTACAATGAGCAGTTCTTC.

A single count supports this clone. This rearrangement joins TRBV5-5 to TRBJ2-2; D perhaps matches TRBD1 (6 bases). With 0 bases removed from V and 0 bases from J, the gap between germline ends came to 9 bases. This CDR3 region has 16 residues. Germline-derived CDR1 and CDR2 are SGHKS and YYEKEE (reference sequence). The CDR3 DNA reads as TGTGCCAGCAGCTTGGCTACAGGGACGAACACCGGGGAGCTGTTTTTT. It yields the protein CASSLATGTNTGELFF.

The V gene is TRBV11-2, the J gene TRBJ1-4; weak D call: TRBD1 (5 bases). Germline CDR1 is SGHAT and CDR2 is FQNNGV. The CDR3 runs 16 residues. Trimming took 3 bases from V and 5 from J, leaving 16 bases between them. The CDR3 loop reads CASSLWPGAGNEKLFF. DNA for the CDR3: TGTGCCAGCAGCTTGTGGCCCGGGGCAGGCAATGAAAAACTGTTTTTT. The full variable domain, completed using reference TRBV11-2 and TRBJ1-4, is EAGVAQSPRYKIIEKRQSVAFWCNPISGHATLYWYQQILGQGPKLLIQFQNNGVVDDSQLPKDRFSAERLKGVDSTLKIQPAKLEDSAVYLCASSLWPGAGNEKLFFGSGTQLSVL.

The chain carries TRBV2 and TRBJ1-3; D gene unclear. The V gene lost 0 bases and the J gene lost 0 bases, with 6 bases spanning the gap. Germline V gene sequence: CDR1 SNHLY, CDR2 FYNNEI. CDR3 size: 15 residues. The CDR3 nucleotides read TGTGCCAGCAGTGAAGCAGCGTACTCTGGAAACACCATATATTTT. It is translated as CASSEAAYSGNTIYF.

The chain has TRBV2 and TRBJ1-2; D is possibly TRBD1 (5 bases). V was trimmed by 7 bases and J by 2 bases, leaving 17 bases between them. Germline assignment: CDR1 SNHLY and CDR2 FYNNEI. CDR3 size: 15 residues. CDR3 sequence reads: CASNLEGLRNYGYTF. CDR3 bases: TGTGCCAGCAACCTGGAGGGGCTGAGAAACTATGGCTACACCTTC.

In DNA, the CDR3 is TGTGCCAGTAGTATAGCCGGCAGACGATATTTGGATACGCAGTATTTT. Its translation: CASSIAGRRYLDTQYF. The V call is TRBV19, the J call TRBJ2-3; D ambiguous. With 1 base removed from V and 6 bases from J, the gap between germline ends came to 17 bases. The CDR3 length is 16 residues. The germline V gene encodes CDR1 LNHDA and CDR2 SQIVND (reference sequence).

CDR3 amino acids: CASSPRGGERMAFF. In DNA, the CDR3 is TGCGCCAGCAGCCCCCGGGGCGGGGAACGAATGGCTTTCTTT. The rearrangement uses TRBV4-1 and TRBJ1-1, with TRBD1 as a possible D gene (5 bases). The germline CDR1 and CDR2 sequences are MGHRA and YSYEKL. The V and J ends lost 4 bases and 11 bases respectively, with 20 bases between them. The CDR3 runs 14 residues.

The genes are TRBV6-2 or TRBV6-3 and TRBJ1-1; D ambiguous. The CDR3 is 11 residues long. Germline values: CDR1 MNHEY, CDR2 SVGEGT. The germline V and J ends were trimmed by 2 bases and 7 bases, with 5 bases remaining between them. Here the CDR3 DNA reads TGTGCCAGCAGTTACAGGAGTGAAGCTTTCTTT. Its translation is CASSYRSEAFF.

V is TRBV30 and J is TRBJ2-2; tentative D call: TRBD1 (5 bases). Germline-derived CDR1 and CDR2 are GTSNPN and SVGIG (reference sequence). The V and J ends lost 0 bases and 1 base respectively, with 15 bases between them. This CDR3 has 17 amino acids. The CDR3 DNA reads as TGTGCCTGGAGTGTAAGAATAGGACAACAGAACACCGGGGAGCTGTTTTTT. Its protein is CAWSVRIGQQNTGELFF.

J is TRBJ1-3 and V is TRBV18; 10 nucleotides align to TRBD1. The germline V gene encodes CDR1 KGHSH and CDR2 LQKENI. CDR3 size: 19 residues. V lost 6 bases and J lost 1; bases outside the gene matches: 15. The CDR3 DNA sequence: TGTGCCAGCTCCCCCACATTCGAGACAGGGGGCGCGTCTGGAAACACCATATATTTT. Residues: CASSPTFETGGASGNTIYF.

The V and J genes are TRBV20-1 and TRBJ2-5; 9 positions match TRBD2. The germline gives CDR1 DFQATT, CDR2 SNEGSKA (reference sequence). The CDR3 is 16 amino acids. After removal of 3 bases from V and 0 bases from J, the junction contained 8 bases not matched to a gene. This CDR3 reads CSASGLAGRNQETQYF. The CDR3 coding sequence is TGCAGTGCTAGTGGCCTAGCGGGGCGAAACCAAGAGACCCAGTACTTC.

This clone was recorded once. This chain links TRBV5-8 with TRBJ2-3, with TRBD1 matching over 9 bases. The V and J ends lost 7 bases and 2 bases, in that order; junction bases with no gene match: 5. Germline loops: CDR1 SGHTS, CDR2 YDEGEE. This CDR3 region has 14 residues. CDR3 bases: TGTGCCAGCCCCAACAGGGGGCCCACAGATACGCAGTATTTT. It codes for CASPNRGPTDTQYF.

The V call is TRBV5-6, the J call TRBJ2-3; the D gene could be TRBD1 or TRBD2 (7 bases each). With 7 bases removed from V and 5 bases from J, the gap between germline ends came to 17 bases. This CDR3 is 14 amino acids long. Germline-derived CDR1 and CDR2 are SGHDT and YYEEEE. CDR3 DNA sequence: TGTGCCAGCCGGGGGAGGGGGCGCGGAGATACGCAGTATTTT. Translation: CASRGRGRGDTQYF. Together with reference TRBV5-6 and TRBJ2-3, the CDR3 gives the full variable domain: DAGVTQSPTHLIKTRGQQVTLRCSPKSGHDTVSWYQQALGQGPQFIFQYYEEEERQRGNFPDRFSGHQFPNYSSELNVNALLLGDSALYLCASRGRGRGDTQYFGPGTRLTVL.

CDR3 residues: CASSLWQGGGYTF. CDR3 sequence (DNA): TGTGCCAGCAGCTTATGGCAGGGGGGAGGCTACACCTTC. V gene TRBV7-2 combines with J gene TRBJ1-2; 7 bases align to TRBD1. CDR3 length: 13 residues. J gave up 8 bases and V 2 bases, and 5 bases lay outside the gene matches. Germline V lookup: CDR1 SGHTA, CDR2 FQGNSA.

CDR3 region: CSVKDGGGEKLFF. The CDR3 DNA follows: TGCAGCGTTAAGGACGGAGGTGGTGAAAAACTGTTTTTT. The chain recombines TRBV29-1 with TRBJ1-4; D gene ambiguous. Germline V gives CDR1 SQVTM, CDR2 ANQGSEA. Trimming removed 5 bases at V and 7 bases at J, with 14 bases between. CDR3 length equals 13 residues.

This sequence joins TRBV5-1 and TRBJ2-7; no definite D call. Germline assignment: CDR1 SGHRS and CDR2 YFSETQ. The V and J ends lost 5 bases and 6 bases respectively, with 12 bases between them. The CDR3 loop spans 12 amino acids. This chain's CDR3 is CASRAPTGEQYV. CDR3 sequence (DNA): TGCGCCAGCAGAGCCCCCACCGGCGAGCAGTACGTC.

This clone has only a few counts. This chain links TRBV6-2 or TRBV6-3 with TRBJ1-5; D remains ambiguous. V lost 2 bases and J 4 bases, leaving 6 bases between the germline ends. CDR1 is MNHEY, CDR2 SVGEGT, per germline. The CDR3 sequence is 13 residues long. The CDR3 DNA sequence: TGTGCCAGCAGTTACGGCTTTAATCAGCCCCAGCATTTT. As protein: CASSYGFNQPQHF.

This chain joins TRBV10-1 and TRBJ2-2, with 7 bases aligning to TRBD1. CDR3 length equals 15 residues. Germline CDR1 WNHNN, CDR2 SYGVQD (reference sequence). The V gene end was trimmed by 4 bases and the J gene end by 3 bases; junction bases not matched to a gene: 5. The CDR3 bases are TGCGCCAGCAGTGCCGGGACAGTAGACACCGGGGAGCTGTTTTTT. This sequence encodes CASSAGTVDTGELFF.

This clone was observed a handful of times. The V and J genes are TRBV6-1 and TRBJ2-3; 7 positions agree with TRBD2. Germline CDR1 is MNHNS and CDR2 is SASEGT. J gave up 1 base and V 3 bases, and 7 bases lay outside the gene matches. The CDR3 spans 16 residues. CDR3 sequence reads: CASSDIGLVGTDTQYF. DNA of the CDR3: TGTGCCAGCAGTGACATCGGACTAGTCGGCACAGATACGCAGTATTTT.